The rows below give T cell receptor beta chains drawn from one sample of a study of blood T cell repertoires in COVID-19. Profiled with immunoSEQ multiplex PCR; TCRdb holds only in-frame clones, not every one. Altogether about 270,000 clones are present, under 90% being singletons, with the ten largest covering roughly 3.1%. The sequenced sample was peripheral blood. These receptors all come from a woman between 18 and 29 years old with acute or convalescent COVID-19. Each CDR3 is given with its conserved first and last residue. Fields, in order: CDR3 protein, CDR3 DNA, V gene, D gene, CDR3 length, clone size, J gene. D genes are given only for firm matches. The listing skips clone size in some rows; elsewhere it reads once, few, many or a size class.

cdr3_aa: CAISEMGQDRNQPQHF
cdr3_nt: TGTGCCATCAGTGAGATGGGGCAGGACCGCAATCAGCCCCAGCATTTT
v_call: TRBV10-3
d_call: .
cdr3_length: 16
clone_size: .
j_call: TRBJ1-5

cdr3_aa: CASSPYSNQPQHF
cdr3_nt: TGTGCCAGCAGCCCGTATAGCAATCAGCCCCAGCATTTT
v_call: TRBV5-8
d_call: .
cdr3_length: 13
clone_size: .
j_call: TRBJ1-5

cdr3_aa: CASSQEQGKGEKLFF
cdr3_nt: TGTGCCAGCAGCCAAGAGCAGGGAAAGGGTGAAAAACTGTTTTTT
v_call: TRBV4-2
d_call: .
cdr3_length: 15
clone_size: .
j_call: TRBJ1-4

cdr3_aa: CASSRTSGIDSGANVLTF
cdr3_nt: TGTGCCAGCAGCCGGACTAGCGGGATCGACTCTGGGGCCAACGTCCTGACTTTC
v_call: TRBV5-4
d_call: TRBD2
cdr3_length: 18
clone_size: few
j_call: TRBJ2-6

cdr3_aa: CASKKQGSNSPLHF
cdr3_nt: TGCGCCAGCAAAAAGCAGGGCAGCAATTCACCCCTCCACTTT
v_call: TRBV5-1
d_call: .
cdr3_length: 14
clone_size: .
j_call: TRBJ1-6

cdr3_aa: CASSAHRSGEQFF
cdr3_nt: TGTGCCAGCAGTGCCCACCGATCAGGTGAGCAGTTCTTC
v_call: TRBV6-4
d_call: .
cdr3_length: 13
clone_size: .
j_call: TRBJ2-1

cdr3_aa: CASSPPKGQGGTGELFF
cdr3_nt: TGTGCCAGCTCACCACCGAAGGGACAGGGTGGCACCGGGGAGCTGTTTTTT
v_call: TRBV18
d_call: TRBD1
cdr3_length: 17
clone_size: .
j_call: TRBJ2-2

cdr3_aa: CASSQSGAGGNEQFF
cdr3_nt: TGTGCCAGCAGCCAAAGCGGAGCGGGAGGGAATGAGCAGTTCTTC
v_call: TRBV4-2
d_call: TRBD2
cdr3_length: 15
clone_size: .
j_call: TRBJ2-1

cdr3_aa: CASSSSDQPQHF
cdr3_nt: TGTGCCAGCAGCTCTTCAGATCAGCCCCAGCATTTT
v_call: TRBV7-2
d_call: .
cdr3_length: 12
clone_size: .
j_call: TRBJ1-5

cdr3_aa: CASRLTGFGYTF
cdr3_nt: TGTGCCAGCAGACTTACCGGGTTTGGCTACACCTTC
v_call: TRBV28
d_call: .
cdr3_length: 12
clone_size: once
j_call: TRBJ1-2

cdr3_aa: CASSIRGGQGYEQYF
cdr3_nt: TGTGCCAGTAGTATAAGAGGGGGACAGGGATACGAGCAGTACTTC
v_call: TRBV19
d_call: TRBD1
cdr3_length: 15
clone_size: .
j_call: TRBJ2-7

cdr3_aa: CASSLDGGTGGYTF
cdr3_nt: TGTGCCAGCAGCTTGGATGGAGGGACGGGCGGCTACACCTTC
v_call: TRBV5-8
d_call: .
cdr3_length: 14
clone_size: .
j_call: TRBJ1-2

cdr3_aa: CASSLTSGRKTDTQYF
cdr3_nt: TGTGCCAGCAGCTTGACTAGCGGGAGGAAGACAGATACGCAGTATTTT
v_call: TRBV7-2
d_call: TRBD2
cdr3_length: 16
clone_size: .
j_call: TRBJ2-3

cdr3_aa: CASSTKAMNTEAFF
cdr3_nt: TGTGCCAGCAGCACTAAGGCAATGAACACTGAAGCTTTCTTT
v_call: TRBV7-9
d_call: .
cdr3_length: 14
clone_size: few
j_call: TRBJ1-1

cdr3_aa: CASSPGGTSGNYEQYF
cdr3_nt: TGTGCCAGCTCACCGGGGGGGACTAGCGGGAACTACGAGCAGTACTTC
v_call: TRBV18
d_call: TRBD2
cdr3_length: 16
clone_size: .
j_call: TRBJ2-7

cdr3_aa: CASSDSERTGVNEQFF
cdr3_nt: TGTGCCAGCAGTGACTCGGAGAGGACAGGGGTCAATGAGCAGTTCTTC
v_call: TRBV6-4
d_call: TRBD1
cdr3_length: 16
clone_size: .
j_call: TRBJ2-1

cdr3_aa: CASSQGTSPEAFF
cdr3_nt: TGTGCCAGCAGCCAAGGGACATCCCCTGAAGCTTTCTTT
v_call: TRBV3-1/TRBV3-2
d_call: .
cdr3_length: 13
clone_size: .
j_call: TRBJ1-1

cdr3_aa: CASGLAGDAANTGELFF
cdr3_nt: TGTGCCAGCGGACTAGCGGGAGATGCCGCGAACACCGGGGAGCTGTTTTTT
v_call: TRBV2
d_call: TRBD2
cdr3_length: 17
clone_size: .
j_call: TRBJ2-2

cdr3_aa: CASKLGTTNTGELFF
cdr3_nt: TGTGCCAGCAAGCTGGGGACTACAAACACCGGGGAGCTGTTTTTT
v_call: TRBV5-6
d_call: TRBD2
cdr3_length: 15
clone_size: few
j_call: TRBJ2-2

cdr3_aa: CASSGTSGRTAYNEQFF
cdr3_nt: TGTGCCAGCAGTGGGACTAGCGGGAGGACGGCATACAATGAGCAGTTCTTC
v_call: TRBV6-1
d_call: TRBD2
cdr3_length: 17
clone_size: .
j_call: TRBJ2-1

cdr3_aa: CASSLVLAGAYEQYF
cdr3_nt: TGTGCCAGCAGCCTGGTGTTAGCGGGAGCATACGAGCAGTACTTC
v_call: TRBV7-8
d_call: TRBD2
cdr3_length: 15
clone_size: .
j_call: TRBJ2-7

cdr3_aa: CASSQAILAGVSDTQYF
cdr3_nt: TGTGCCAGCAGCCAAGCCATACTAGCGGGAGTGTCGGATACGCAGTATTTT
v_call: TRBV4-2
d_call: TRBD2
cdr3_length: 17
clone_size: .
j_call: TRBJ2-3

cdr3_aa: CASSLRRGADTQYF
cdr3_nt: TGTGCCAGCAGCCTCCGACGGGGTGCAGATACGCAGTATTTT
v_call: TRBV7-9
d_call: .
cdr3_length: 14
clone_size: .
j_call: TRBJ2-3

cdr3_aa: CASSATAYNEQFF
cdr3_nt: TGTGCCAGTAGTGCGACAGCCTACAATGAGCAGTTCTTC
v_call: TRBV19
d_call: .
cdr3_length: 13
clone_size: .
j_call: TRBJ2-1

cdr3_aa: CASTSGTGFLSDSPLHF
cdr3_nt: TGCGCCAGCACTTCCGGGACAGGGTTTTTATCGGATTCACCCCTCCACTTT
v_call: TRBV5-1
d_call: TRBD1
cdr3_length: 17
clone_size: .
j_call: TRBJ1-6

cdr3_aa: CASGLAGKDTQYF
cdr3_nt: TGTGCCAGTGGACTAGCGGGGAAAGATACGCAGTATTTT
v_call: TRBV3-1/TRBV3-2
d_call: TRBD2
cdr3_length: 13
clone_size: .
j_call: TRBJ2-3

cdr3_aa: CASSLARAAIQETQYF
cdr3_nt: TGTGCCAGCAGCTTAGCGAGGGCAGCTATCCAAGAGACCCAGTACTTC
v_call: TRBV7-2
d_call: .
cdr3_length: 16
clone_size: .
j_call: TRBJ2-5

cdr3_aa: CATSRKAGGLRAYEQYF
cdr3_nt: TGTGCCACCAGCAGGAAAGCAGGAGGCCTAAGGGCCTACGAGCAGTACTTC
v_call: TRBV15
d_call: .
cdr3_length: 17
clone_size: .
j_call: TRBJ2-7

cdr3_aa: CASSPGGYEQYF
cdr3_nt: TGTGCCAGCTCACCCGGCGGGTACGAGCAGTACTTC
v_call: TRBV18
d_call: .
cdr3_length: 12
clone_size: .
j_call: TRBJ2-7

cdr3_aa: CATSRGRGTNQPQHF
cdr3_nt: TGTGCCACCAGCAGAGGCCGAGGGACAAATCAGCCCCAGCATTTT
v_call: TRBV15
d_call: .
cdr3_length: 15
clone_size: .
j_call: TRBJ1-5

cdr3_aa: CASSFGLADTQYF
cdr3_nt: TGTGCCAGCAGCTTCGGCCTAGCAGATACGCAGTATTTT
v_call: TRBV11-2
d_call: .
cdr3_length: 13
clone_size: .
j_call: TRBJ2-3

cdr3_aa: CASSERGGGKTQYF
cdr3_nt: TGTGCCAGCAGTGAACGAGGGGGAGGGAAGACCCAGTACTTC
v_call: TRBV6-1
d_call: .
cdr3_length: 14
clone_size: .
j_call: TRBJ2-5

cdr3_aa: CASSLRQGLYEQYF
cdr3_nt: TGTGCCAGCAGTTTGCGCCAGGGACTATACGAGCAGTACTTC
v_call: TRBV27
d_call: TRBD2
cdr3_length: 14
clone_size: .
j_call: TRBJ2-7

cdr3_aa: CASSIDGATQYNEQFF
cdr3_nt: TGTGCCAGCAGCATCGACGGAGCGACTCAATACAATGAGCAGTTCTTC
v_call: TRBV7-3
d_call: .
cdr3_length: 16
clone_size: .
j_call: TRBJ2-1

cdr3_aa: CASSMRRGANTGELFF
cdr3_nt: TGTGCCAGTAGTATGCGCAGGGGCGCAAACACCGGGGAGCTGTTTTTT
v_call: TRBV19
d_call: .
cdr3_length: 16
clone_size: .
j_call: TRBJ2-2

cdr3_aa: CASRPEPGVTEAFF
cdr3_nt: TGTGCCAGCAGACCCGAACCGGGGGTCACTGAAGCTTTCTTT
v_call: TRBV6-6
d_call: .
cdr3_length: 14
clone_size: .
j_call: TRBJ1-1

cdr3_aa: CASSQREFDEQFF
cdr3_nt: TGTGCCAGCAGCCAACGTGAGTTCGATGAGCAGTTCTTC
v_call: TRBV14
d_call: .
cdr3_length: 13
clone_size: .
j_call: TRBJ2-1

cdr3_aa: CASSVVFGELFF
cdr3_nt: TGTGCCAGCAGCGTAGTCTTCGGGGAGCTGTTTTTT
v_call: TRBV9
d_call: .
cdr3_length: 12
clone_size: once
j_call: TRBJ2-2

cdr3_aa: CASSLVANTEAFF
cdr3_nt: TGTGCCAGCAGCTTAGTGGCCAACACTGAAGCTTTCTTT
v_call: TRBV7-2
d_call: .
cdr3_length: 13
clone_size: .
j_call: TRBJ1-1

cdr3_aa: CASSLDSGNQPQHF
cdr3_nt: TGTGCCAGCTCACTCGACAGTGGCAATCAGCCCCAGCATTTT
v_call: TRBV18
d_call: .
cdr3_length: 14
clone_size: .
j_call: TRBJ1-5

cdr3_aa: CASSLRGGSDTQYF
cdr3_nt: TGTGCCAGCAGTTTAAGGGGGGGGTCAGATACGCAGTATTTT
v_call: TRBV27
d_call: .
cdr3_length: 14
clone_size: .
j_call: TRBJ2-3

cdr3_aa: CASSPLTSNSPLHF
cdr3_nt: TGTGCCAGCAGCCCCCTCACCAGTAATTCACCCCTCCACTTT
v_call: TRBV3-1/TRBV3-2
d_call: .
cdr3_length: 14
clone_size: .
j_call: TRBJ1-6

cdr3_aa: CASSFRAGEAGELFF
cdr3_nt: TGTGCCAGCAGCTTCAGGGCAGGGGAAGCCGGGGAGCTGTTTTTT
v_call: TRBV7-2
d_call: .
cdr3_length: 15
clone_size: .
j_call: TRBJ2-2

cdr3_aa: CASSGPLSWTGSGNTIYF
cdr3_nt: TGTGCCAGCAGTGGACCCCTGTCGTGGACAGGCTCTGGAAACACCATATATTTT
v_call: TRBV28
d_call: TRBD1
cdr3_length: 18
clone_size: .
j_call: TRBJ1-3

cdr3_aa: CASSQAVGKNEQFF
cdr3_nt: TGTGCCAGCAGCCAAGCGGTCGGGAAGAATGAGCAGTTCTTC
v_call: TRBV4-2
d_call: .
cdr3_length: 14
clone_size: .
j_call: TRBJ2-1

cdr3_aa: CASSLEGGSGNTIYF
cdr3_nt: TGCGCCAGCAGCTTGGAAGGGGGCTCTGGAAACACCATATATTTT
v_call: TRBV5-1
d_call: .
cdr3_length: 15
clone_size: .
j_call: TRBJ1-3

cdr3_aa: CASSQRQGASGTGELFF
cdr3_nt: TGTGCCAGCTCCCAGAGACAGGGGGCATCTGGCACCGGGGAGCTGTTTTTT
v_call: TRBV18
d_call: TRBD1
cdr3_length: 17
clone_size: .
j_call: TRBJ2-2

cdr3_aa: CASSQGGGVYGYTF
cdr3_nt: TGCGCCAGCAGCCAAGGAGGGGGGGTTTATGGCTACACCTTC
v_call: TRBV4-3
d_call: .
cdr3_length: 14
clone_size: .
j_call: TRBJ1-2

cdr3_aa: CASSIPDRGRYNEQFF
cdr3_nt: TGTGCCAGTAGTATCCCCGACAGGGGGCGATACAATGAGCAGTTCTTC
v_call: TRBV19
d_call: TRBD1
cdr3_length: 16
clone_size: .
j_call: TRBJ2-1

cdr3_aa: CASSQGQGLYGYTF
cdr3_nt: TGTGCCAGCAGCCAAGGCCAGGGTCTCTATGGCTACACCTTC
v_call: TRBV3-1/TRBV3-2
d_call: .
cdr3_length: 14
clone_size: once
j_call: TRBJ1-2

cdr3_aa: CASSLVVGQGANF
cdr3_nt: .
v_call: TRBV7-2
d_call: .
cdr3_length: 13
clone_size: .
j_call: TRBJ2-7

cdr3_aa: CASSPRHENTEAFF
cdr3_nt: TGTGCCAGCTCACCACGGCACGAAAACACTGAAGCTTTCTTT
v_call: TRBV18
d_call: .
cdr3_length: 14
clone_size: .
j_call: TRBJ1-1

cdr3_aa: CASSGTSGAIQETQYF
cdr3_nt: TGTGCCAGCAGCGGGACTAGCGGGGCGATCCAAGAGACCCAGTACTTC
v_call: TRBV5-4
d_call: TRBD2
cdr3_length: 16
clone_size: .
j_call: TRBJ2-5

cdr3_aa: CASSLDLGTGRDEQFF
cdr3_nt: TGTGCCAGCAGCTTAGATCTAGGGACAGGGCGCGATGAGCAGTTCTTC
v_call: TRBV11-2
d_call: TRBD1
cdr3_length: 16
clone_size: .
j_call: TRBJ2-1

cdr3_aa: CASSPQFLAGGYEQYF
cdr3_nt: TGTGCCAGCAGCCCCCAATTCCTAGCGGGGGGCTACGAGCAGTACTTC
v_call: TRBV5-6
d_call: TRBD2
cdr3_length: 16
clone_size: .
j_call: TRBJ2-7

cdr3_aa: CACTTSGRAGGNEQFF
cdr3_nt: TGTGCCTGCACCACTAGCGGGAGGGCCGGGGGGAATGAGCAGTTCTTC
v_call: TRBV30
d_call: TRBD2
cdr3_length: 16
clone_size: once
j_call: TRBJ2-1

cdr3_aa: CASSPRLGLAGVTETQYF
cdr3_nt: TGTGCCAGCTCACCACGGTTGGGACTAGCGGGAGTTACGGAGACCCAGTACTTC
v_call: TRBV18
d_call: TRBD2
cdr3_length: 18
clone_size: once
j_call: TRBJ2-5